This passage covers 27 T cell receptor beta chains from one sample sequenced in a study of identical twins. One entry per CDR3 protein, called by TCRdb with MiXCR from the 5' RACE reads. The repertoire holds roughly 540,000 distinct CDR3 sequences, with around 20% as singletons. The same sample was also used in a study of T cells expressing NK-cell markers.

Sequenced: CD4+ T cells sorted from blood. These receptors all come from a young woman in good health.

The chain carries TRBV27 and TRBJ2-2; TRBD2 might be the D (5 bases). Between the trimmed V and J ends, which lost 5 bases and 5 bases, there was a span of 15 bases. The CDR3 contains 15 residues. The germline gives CDR1 MNHEY, CDR2 SMNVEV (reference sequence). Here the CDR3 reads CASSPDFGVTGELFF. CDR3 in DNA: TGTGCCAGCAGTCCGGACTTCGGAGTTACCGGGGAGCTGTTTTTT.

This clonotype was counted a few times. The V gene is TRBV12-3 or TRBV12-4, the J gene TRBJ1-1; D not certain. Trimming took 3 bases from V and 1 from J, leaving 12 bases between them. The CDR3 totals 15 residues. The CDR3 protein is CASSLSPGGNTEAFF. CDR3 sequence (DNA): TGTGCCAGCAGTTTGAGTCCGGGAGGGAACACTGAAGCTTTCTTT.

This clonotype has only a few counts. The V gene is TRBV6-5, the J gene TRBJ1-2, with 7 bases identical to TRBD1. Germline V gives CDR1 MNHEY, CDR2 SVGAGI. V gave up 2 bases and J gave up 4 bases; unmatched junction bases: 13. CDR3 length: 17 residues. The CDR3 coding sequence is TGTGCCAGCAGTTACGGAAGACAGGGCCCCCTTTCCTATGGCTACACCTTC. It yields the protein CASSYGRQGPLSYGYTF.

J is TRBJ1-3 and V is TRBV12-3 or TRBV12-4, with D tentatively TRBD1 (5 bases). The CDR3 is 12 amino acids. V lost 6 bases and J 7 bases, leaving 10 bases between the germline ends. CDR3 DNA sequence: TGTGCCAGCAGGCGGGGCCGCAACACCATATATTTT. This codes for CASRRGRNTIYF.

A few counts support this clonotype. This chain uses TRBV2 with TRBJ1-5, with 10 bases matching TRBD1. V lost 5 bases and J lost 6; bases outside the gene matches: 7. Germline assignment: CDR1 SNHLY and CDR2 FYNNEI. The CDR3 contains 15 residues. In nucleotides, the CDR3 is TGTGCCAGCAGTATCCAAGGGACAGGGGTTCAGCCCCAGCATTTT. It translates to CASSIQGTGVQPQHF.

A few counts support this clonotype. CDR3 protein: CASSLVAAATQYF. CDR3 nucleotide sequence: TGTGCCAGCAGCTTGGTAGCCGCCGCGACGCAGTATTTT. The rearrangement joins TRBV5-5 to TRBJ2-3, with D unresolved. The V and J ends lost 0 bases and 9 bases respectively, with 11 bases between them. This CDR3 is built from 13 residues. The germline V gene has CDR1 SGHKS and CDR2 YYEKEE (reference sequence).

This clonotype occurred once. The chain links TRBV10-1 to TRBJ2-1; 8 nucleotides agree with TRBD2. V shed 5 bases, J shed 5 bases, and the junction held 5 bases outside the gene matches. CDR1 is WNHNN, CDR2 SYGVQD, per germline (reference sequence). CDR3 length: 14 amino acids. The CDR3 loop reads CASSYSGTDNEQFF. CDR3 DNA: TGCGCCAGCAGTTATAGCGGGACCGACAATGAGCAGTTCTTC.

The chain joins TRBV20-1 to TRBJ2-3; D is perhaps TRBD1 (6 bases). The length of the CDR3 is 12 residues. Looked up from germline, CDR1 is DFQATT and CDR2 is SNEGSKA (reference sequence). CDR3 protein: CSPGHPTDTQYF. CDR3 DNA sequence: TGCAGCCCGGGACACCCTACCGATACGCAGTATTTT.

This sequence joins TRBV7-6 and TRBJ2-1; TRBD2 agrees at 14 bases. The CDR3 runs 15 residues. The germline gives CDR1 SGHVS, CDR2 FNYEAQ. The V segment lost 6 bases and the J segment 5 bases; nucleotides outside the gene matches: 3. The CDR3 region is CASSGTSGGNNEQFF. The DNA of the CDR3 is TGTGCCAGCAGTGGGACTAGCGGGGGTAACAATGAGCAGTTCTTC.

The chain recombines TRBV7-2 with TRBJ1-1; no definite D call. Trimming took off 3 bases at V and 1 base at J, with 12 bases between the two ends. The CDR3 covers 15 residues. CDR1 and CDR2 (germline): SGHTA, FQGNSA. CDR3 nucleotides: TGTGCCAGCAGCTTGGCTTTTGGGCAGAACACTGAAGCTTTCTTT. It specifies CASSLAFGQNTEAFF.

The V gene is TRBV20-1, the J gene TRBJ2-3; maybe TRBD2 (7 bases). With 6 bases removed from V and 0 bases from J, the gap between germline ends came to 19 bases. This CDR3 is built from 16 residues. Germline V CDR1 and CDR2: DFQATT, SNEGSKA (reference sequence). The CDR3 region is CSADARRGLSTDTQYF. CDR3 DNA sequence: TGCAGTGCCGATGCACGGCGGGGGCTAAGCACAGATACGCAGTATTTT.

The chain combines TRBV20-1 with TRBJ2-2, with D tentatively TRBD1 (5 bases). The CDR3 contains 13 residues. The V gene lost 1 base and the J gene lost 4 bases, with 7 bases spanning the gap. Germline-derived CDR1 and CDR2 are DFQATT and SNEGSKA (reference sequence). The CDR3 here is CSARVDSTGELFF. As DNA, the CDR3 is TGCAGTGCTAGAGTCGACAGCACCGGGGAGCTGTTTTTT.

V and J are TRBV30 and TRBJ2-7; D gene uncertain. Germline CDR1 GTSNPN, CDR2 SVGIG (reference sequence). The CDR3 is 12 amino acids. Trimming took 3 bases from V and 3 from J, leaving 9 bases between them. The CDR3 DNA is TGTGCCTGGAGCCTGGGTCTCTACGAGCAGTACTTC. This translates into CAWSLGLYEQYF.

This rearrangement joins TRBV5-6 to TRBJ2-1; no clear D gene. Trimming removed 4 bases from V and 0 bases from J, with 11 bases in between. The length of the CDR3 is 15 residues. CDR1 and CDR2 from the germline V gene are SGHDT and YYEEEE. The CDR3 DNA is TGTGCCAGCAGCAAGACCTCGGGCTCCTACAATGAGCAGTTCTTC. The encoded protein is CASSKTSGSYNEQFF.

The V call is TRBV5-6, the J call TRBJ2-5, with D perhaps TRBD1 (5 bases). Germline lookup yields CDR1 SGHDT and CDR2 YYEEEE. V dropped 4 bases and J dropped 5 bases, with 9 bases sitting between them. The CDR3 runs to 12 residues. The CDR3 loop is CASSGAPETQYF. As DNA, the CDR3 is TGTGCCAGCAGCGGGGCCCCGGAGACCCAGTACTTC.

This clonotype was seen more than once but under ten times. J is TRBJ2-3 and V is TRBV20-1; 9 bases line up with TRBD2. V lost 7 bases to trimming and J lost 2 bases; unmatched junction nucleotides: 7. The germline gives CDR1 DFQATT, CDR2 SNEGSKA (reference sequence). The CDR3 contains 14 residues. CDR3 region: CSVAGGPPTDTQYF. The DNA of the CDR3 is TGCAGTGTGGCGGGGGGGCCCCCCACAGATACGCAGTATTTT.

V usage is TRBV20-1 and J usage is TRBJ1-1; a possible D gene is TRBD1 (5 bases). The CDR3 consists of 13 residues. CDR1 and CDR2 from the germline V gene are DFQATT and SNEGSKA (reference sequence). The V end lost 0 bases, the J end lost 8 bases, and 13 bases lay between the germline ends. The CDR3 DNA sequence: TGCAGTGCTAGAGATCATGTAGGGGAAGAAGCTTTCTTT. Its protein is CSARDHVGEEAFF.

The chain links TRBV2 to TRBJ1-2; TRBD1 agrees at 9 bases. Germline CDR1 reads SNHLY; CDR2 reads FYNNEI. The CDR3 runs to 16 residues. With V trimmed by 3 bases and J by 9 bases, 14 bases remained unmatched. The CDR3 DNA follows: TGTGCCAGCAGTGACGAATCTCCGGGACAGGGTGGTAGCTACACCTTC. It encodes CASSDESPGQGGSYTF.

This clonotype appeared a few times. V is TRBV5-1 and J is TRBJ2-2; 8 bases map to TRBD1. This CDR3 comprises 15 residues. Trimming took 3 bases from V and 5 from J; bases not matched to a gene: 6. Germline V gene data show CDR1 as SGHRS and CDR2 as YFSETQ. CDR3 in DNA: TGCGCCAGCAGCTCGTCAAGGACAGGGACCGGGGAGCTGTTTTTT. This translates into CASSSSRTGTGELFF. Full variable domain (rest looked up from reference TRBV5-1 and TRBJ2-2): KAGVTQTPRYLIKTRGQQVTLSCSPISGHRSVSWYQQTPGQGLQFLFEYFSETQRNKGNFPGRFSGRQFSNSRSEMNVSTLELGDSALYLCASSSSRTGTGELFFGEGSRLTVL.

This clonotype was seen a handful of times. Mismatch with germline at one junction end may stem from a read error. The chain links TRBV12-3 or TRBV12-4 to TRBJ2-7; D unclear. The length of the CDR3 is 14 residues. The CDR3 here is CASSLDSGYYEQYF. CDR3 bases: TGTGCCAGCAGCTTAGATTCGGGCTACTACGAGCAGTACTTC.

This clonotype has a handful of counts. This chain joins TRBV10-1 and TRBJ2-3; D is unresolved. Germline assignment: CDR1 WNHNN and CDR2 SYGVQD (reference sequence). Deletions cut 5 bases from V and 6 bases from J, with 12 bases between. The CDR3 is 13 residues long. As DNA, the CDR3 is TGCGCCAGCAGTATGAATCTGGAGGATACGCAGTATTTT. Protein sequence: CASSMNLEDTQYF.

As regards this clonotype: An end of the junction does not agree with germline; a read error may underlie this. The chain recombines TRBV20-1 with TRBJ2-1; 9 bases are a match to TRBD1. The CDR3 runs 15 residues. The germline gives CDR1 DFQATT, CDR2 SNEGSKA (reference sequence). This chain's CDR3 is CSAAPRGQGYDEQFF. DNA for the CDR3: TGCAGTGCAGCCCCAAGGGGACAGGGCTACGATGAGCAGTTCTTC.

This clonotype was seen more than once but under ten times. The chain employs TRBV7-8 and TRBJ1-5, with 8 nucleotides matching TRBD1. The junction had 9 bases not matched to a gene; V was cut back by 5 bases and J by 3 bases. CDR1 is SGHVS, CDR2 FQNEAQ, per germline. This CDR3 spans 16 amino acids. The CDR3 loop is CASSPWTGRDNQPQHF. CDR3 DNA: TGTGCCAGCAGCCCCTGGACAGGGCGAGACAATCAGCCCCAGCATTTT.

This clonotype was observed a handful of times. This chain joins TRBV4-1 and TRBJ1-1; TRBD1 might be the D (5 bases). The ends were cut back, 5 bases at V and 5 bases at J, with 18 bases in the middle. Germline V CDR1 and CDR2: MGHRA, YSYEKL. This CDR3 spans 15 amino acids. The CDR3 bases are TGCGCCAGCAGCGGGAGGTCGGGGGGGGGGACTGAAGCTTTCTTT. Translating it yields CASSGRSGGGTEAFF.

This clonotype was counted at least ten times. The rearrangement joins TRBV20-1 to TRBJ2-1; D not certain. Germline V gives CDR1 DFQATT, CDR2 SNEGSKA (reference sequence). V lost 4 bases to trimming and J lost 3 bases, with 19 bases between them. The CDR3 runs 16 residues. The CDR3 bases are TGCAGTGCTACTCCCCGCGACATTCAAGGCTACAATGAGCAGTTCTTC. Translation: CSATPRDIQGYNEQFF.

The V gene is TRBV6-1, the J gene TRBJ2-6; the D is unclear. There are 15 residues in the CDR3. V lost 8 bases and J lost 0, with 11 bases in between. CDR1 and CDR2 from the germline V gene are MNHNS and SASEGT. CDR3 amino acids: CASHTRSSGANVLTF. For the CDR3, the DNA is TGTGCCAGCCATACCAGAAGCTCTGGGGCCAACGTCCTGACTTTC.

The gene calls are TRBV23-1 and TRBJ1-1; D ambiguous. TRBV23-1 is recorded as an ORF, its role being uncertain. The ends were cut back, 7 bases at V and 1 base at J, with 10 bases in the middle. This CDR3 spans 13 amino acids. CDR3 nucleotides: TGCGCCAGCACTAGGTTCGAGAACACTGAAGCTTTCTTT. Translated: CASTRFENTEAFF.